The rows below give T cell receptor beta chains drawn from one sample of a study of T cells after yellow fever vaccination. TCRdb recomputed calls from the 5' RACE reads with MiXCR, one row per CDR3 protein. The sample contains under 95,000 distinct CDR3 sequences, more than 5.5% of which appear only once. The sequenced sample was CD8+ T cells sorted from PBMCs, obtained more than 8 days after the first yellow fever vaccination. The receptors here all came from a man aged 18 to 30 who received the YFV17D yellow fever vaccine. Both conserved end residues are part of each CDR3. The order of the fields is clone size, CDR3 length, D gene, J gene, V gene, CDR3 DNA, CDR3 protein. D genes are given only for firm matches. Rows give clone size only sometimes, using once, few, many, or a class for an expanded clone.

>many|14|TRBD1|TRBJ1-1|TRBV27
TGTGCCAGCAGCCTCAGGGGGCGATTTACTGAAGCTTTCTTT
CASSLRGRFTEAFF
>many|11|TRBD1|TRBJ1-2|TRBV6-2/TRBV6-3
TGTGCCACCAGTGCTACAGGGGAGTGCACCTTC
CATSATGECTF
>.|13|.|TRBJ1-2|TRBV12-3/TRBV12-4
TGTGCCAGCAGTTTCGGGGGTCCCTATGGCTACACCTTC
CASSFGGPYGYTF
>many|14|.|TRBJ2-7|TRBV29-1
TGCAGCGTGGCCGTGTGGACGGATTTTTACGAGCAGTACTTC
CSVAVWTDFYEQYF
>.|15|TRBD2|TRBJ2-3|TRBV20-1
TGCAGTGCTAGAGATCACGGGGGGGCCATGGATACGCAGTATTTT
CSARDHGGAMDTQYF
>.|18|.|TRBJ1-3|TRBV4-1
TGCGCCAGCAGCCAAGATTCGGGGGAGCCACTCTCTGGAAACACCATATATTTT
CASSQDSGEPLSGNTIYF
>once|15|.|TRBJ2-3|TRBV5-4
TGTGCCAGCAGCTGGGGCCAGCCTAGCACAGATAGGCAGTATTTT
CASSWGQPSTDRQYF
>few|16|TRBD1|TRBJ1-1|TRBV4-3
TGCGCCAGCAGCCATTACCTATCCGACAGGGATATGCCGAGCGACTTT
CASSHYLSDRDMPSDF
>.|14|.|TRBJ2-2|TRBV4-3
TGCGCCAGCAGCCACCAGGGAGGCACCGGGGAGCTGTTTTTT
CASSHQGGTGELFF
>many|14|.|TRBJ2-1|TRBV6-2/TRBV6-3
TGTGCCAGCAGTTACTTGAGAGAAAACAATGAGCAGTTCTTC
CASSYLRENNEQFF
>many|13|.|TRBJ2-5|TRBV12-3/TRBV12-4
TGTGCCAGCAGTTCGCGGCAAGAGATGACCCAGTACTTC
CASSSRQEMTQYF
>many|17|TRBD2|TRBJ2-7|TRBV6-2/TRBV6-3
TGTGCCAGCAGTCCCCGGACTAGCGGGGGCCTCTCCTACGAGCAGTACTTC
CASSPRTSGGLSYEQYF
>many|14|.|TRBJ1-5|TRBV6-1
TGTGCCAGCAGTGAGCAGGCCAGCAATCAGCCCCAGCATTTT
CASSEQASNQPQHF
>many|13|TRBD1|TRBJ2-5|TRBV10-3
TGTGCCAACTCTCCAGGGGGTGGTGAGACCCAGTACTTC
CANSPGGGETQYF
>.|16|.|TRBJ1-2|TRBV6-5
TGTGCCAGCAGTTACTCGACCGGGGGCAATAACTATGGCTACACCTTC
CASSYSTGGNNYGYTF
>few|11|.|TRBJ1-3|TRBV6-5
TGTGCCACTGGGGGGGGTAACACCATATATTTT
CATGGGNTIYF
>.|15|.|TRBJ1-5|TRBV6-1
TGTGCCAGCAGCCGTCGACGAAATAGCAATCAGCCCCAGCATTTT
CASSRRRNSNQPQHF
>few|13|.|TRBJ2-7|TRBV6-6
TGTGCCAGCAGTTACTCACCGGCGAGCGAGCAGTACTTC
CASSYSPASEQYF
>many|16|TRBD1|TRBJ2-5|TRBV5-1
TGCGCCAGCAGCTGGAACCGGGACAGTAGTTTGGAGACCCAGTACTTC
CASSWNRDSSLETQYF
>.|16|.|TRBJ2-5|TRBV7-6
TGTGCCAGCAGCTTAAGACCTCGCGGGCAGCGAGAGACCCAGTACTTC
CASSLRPRGQRETQYF
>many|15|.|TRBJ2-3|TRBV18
TGTGCCAGCTCACCAGAGAGCAGGAGGCTAGATACGCAGTATTTT
CASSPESRRLDTQYF
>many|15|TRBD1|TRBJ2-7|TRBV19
TGTGCCAGTAGTTCCCGGACAGGGTCCTCCTACGAGCAGTACTTC
CASSSRTGSSYEQYF
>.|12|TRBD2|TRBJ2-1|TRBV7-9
TGTGCCAGCAGCTTGGACCTAGCGGTTGACGTCTTC
CASSLDLAVDVF
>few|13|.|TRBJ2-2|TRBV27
TGTGCCAGCAGTTTATCGTCCGCCGGGGAGCTGTTTTTT
CASSLSSAGELFF
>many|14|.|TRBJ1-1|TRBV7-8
TGTGCCAGCAGCTTAAGCGGCTTGGGCACTGAAGCTTTCTTT
CASSLSGLGTEAFF
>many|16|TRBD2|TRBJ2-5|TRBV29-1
TGCAGCGTTGAAGATCCCGCGGGGGGGCCCCAAGAGACCCAGTACTTC
CSVEDPAGGPQETQYF
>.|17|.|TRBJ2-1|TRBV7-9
TGTGCCAGCAGCCCCCTAACCTCGCCAACCCTCTACAATGAGCAGTTCTTC
CASSPLTSPTLYNEQFF
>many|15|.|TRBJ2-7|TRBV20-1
TGCAGTGCTAGAGATCTTCAAGGACCTACCTACGAGCAGTACTTC
CSARDLQGPTYEQYF
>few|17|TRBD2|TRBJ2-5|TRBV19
TGTGCCAGTAGTCCGACTAGCGGGGGCCGAAGAAAAGAGACCCAGTACTTC
CASSPTSGGRRKETQYF
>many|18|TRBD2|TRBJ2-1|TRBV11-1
TGTGCCAGCAGCTCCCACCCTATTACTAGCGGGGTTTACAATGAGCAGTTCTTC
CASSSHPITSGVYNEQFF
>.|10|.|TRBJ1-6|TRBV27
TGTGCCAGCGGGGGACTTCCCCTCCACTTT
CASGGLPLHF
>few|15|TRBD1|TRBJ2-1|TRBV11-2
TGTGCCAGCAGCGGCGGGACAGGGGGTTTCAATGAGCAGTTCTTC
CASSGGTGGFNEQFF
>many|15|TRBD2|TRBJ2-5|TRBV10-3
TGTGCCACCTTGTCCGGGACTAGTCGGCAAGAGACCCAGTACTTC
CATLSGTSRQETQYF